This T cell receptor (beta chain) came from a study of cytomegalovirus exposure and HLA in healthy donors. The study's findings and limits: V- and J-gene trimming in TCR beta was tied to a missense DCLRE1C variant by an analysis performed later. Rare TCR sequences dominated, though some public TCRs recurred in many donors.

As concerns this clone: Its antigen is still unknown.

With 60 Vbeta and 13 Jbeta primers, the PCR was carried out. The protocol was immunoSEQ multiplex PCR, while the TCRdb copy is restricted to in-frame clones and leaves out a portion. The sample contains about 61,000 clones, around 92% of which appear only once. The CDR3 covers 15 residues. Germline V lookup: CDR1 WNHNN, CDR2 SYGVQD (reference sequence). V dropped 2 bases and J dropped 4; count of bases not matched to a gene: 4. The sample comprised PBMCs. This sequence joins TRBV10-1 and TRBJ2-7; the match to TRBD1 covers 11 bases. The receptor was derived from a man younger than 40 in good health and CMV-seropositive. The CDR3 is CASSEGGTGGYEQYF. The CDR3 bases are TGCGCCAGCAGTGAGGGTGGGACAGGGGGATACGAGCAGTACTTC.